The 15 T cell receptor beta chains listed next were all sequenced from one sample in a study of cytomegalovirus exposure and HLA in healthy donors (dated by TCRdb to about 2017). The receptor library was made with the immunoSEQ multiplex PCR assay. The multiplex PCR relied on a mix of 60 forward primers for TCR Vbeta segments and 13 reverse primers for TCR Jbeta segments. The clones in this table, taken by TCRdb from immuneACCESS, are in-frame only. Not every clone is retained; where verified, under half of the shortfall comes from an unresolved V gene, and the cause of the rest is unknown. This sample gives 99,000 or so clones in total; over 9.5% of them show up just once. Clones ranked in the top ten supply around 15% of the sample. Sequencing input: PBMCs. These receptors all stem from a man aged 35-49 years in good health and CMV-seropositive.

V gene TRBV27 combines with J gene TRBJ1-2, with a weak D call TRBD1 (5 bases). Germline V gene sequence: CDR1 MNHEY, CDR2 SMNVEV (reference sequence). The CDR3 loop spans 13 amino acids. Between the trimmed V and J ends, which lost 8 bases and 0 bases, there was a span of 10 bases. The CDR3 sequence is CASGHLPNYGYTF. The CDR3 DNA follows: TGTGCCAGCGGACATCTTCCTAACTATGGCTACACCTTC.

The chain joins TRBV14 to TRBJ2-7; TRBD2 aligns across 11 bases. Trimming cost V 5 bases and J 0 bases; bases outside gene matches: 3. CDR3 size: 15 residues. Germline V gene lookup returns CDR1 SGHDN and CDR2 FVKESK. The CDR3 loop reads CASSETSGISYEQYF. For the CDR3, the DNA is TGTGCCAGCAGCGAGACTAGCGGGATCTCCTACGAGCAGTACTTC.

J is TRBJ2-7 and V is TRBV7-9, with a possible D match to TRBD1 (5 bases). The CDR3 contains 14 residues. V shed 1 base and J shed 5 bases, with 12 bases lying between them. Per germline, CDR1 SEHNR and CDR2 FQNEAQ (reference sequence). The CDR3 spells CASSLVSRADEQYF. The CDR3 DNA is TGTGCCAGCAGCTTAGTCTCCAGGGCGGACGAGCAGTACTTC.

This clone was recorded a few times. The chain has TRBV6-4 and TRBJ2-1, with 10 bases identical to TRBD2. This CDR3 contains 16 residues. The germline V gene has CDR1 MRHNA and CDR2 SNTAGT. J lost 3 bases, V lost 4 bases, and 6 bases had no gene match. CDR3 nucleotide sequence: TGTGCCAGCAGTGCCGCCGGGACTAGCGACTACAATGAGCAGTTCTTC. The encoded protein is CASSAAGTSDYNEQFF.

V and J are TRBV11-2 and TRBJ2-2; TRBD2 matches at 9 bases. After removal of 1 base from V and 0 bases from J, the junction contained 3 bases not matched to a gene. In germline, CDR1 is SGHAT, CDR2 FQNNGV. The CDR3 has 17 amino acids. CDR3 region: CASSLGASGTNTGELFF. The CDR3 DNA reads as TGTGCCAGCAGCTTAGGGGCTAGCGGGACGAACACCGGGGAGCTGTTTTTT.

This clone turned up a few times. The CDR3 nucleotides read TGTGCCAGCAGTTACTCGAGACAGGGGGTTAGGGAGACCCAGTACTTC. This translates into CASSYSRQGVRETQYF. The chain employs TRBV6-5 and TRBJ2-5; 9 nucleotides match TRBD1. Trimming at V came to 0 bases and at J to 5 bases, leaving 7 bases not matched to a gene. Germline V lookup: CDR1 MNHEY, CDR2 SVGAGI. The CDR3 is 16 residues long.

This clone came up once. The chain joins TRBV11-3 to TRBJ2-3, with D possibly being TRBD2 (5 bases). V was trimmed by 5 bases and J by 2 bases, leaving 8 bases between them. The CDR3 is 13 residues long. The germline CDR1 and CDR2 sequences are SGHNT and YENEEA. Written as DNA, the CDR3 is TGTGCCAGCAGCGGGAGTGTCACAGATACGCAGTATTTT. Its translation is CASSGSVTDTQYF. Supplemented by reference TRBV11-3 and TRBJ2-3, the full variable domain reads EAGVVQSPRYKIIEKKQPVAFWCNPISGHNTLYWYLQNLGQGPELLIRYENEEAVDDSQLPKDRFSAERLKGVDSTLKIQPAELGDSAVYLCASSGSVTDTQYFGPGTRLTVL.

The V call is TRBV7-2, the J call TRBJ2-3, with 9 bases fitting TRBD2. Germline CDR1 is SGHTA and CDR2 is FQGNSA. The CDR3 covers 15 residues. V was pared by 5 bases and J by 4 bases, with 7 bases of the junction left unmatched. CDR3 protein: CASSPSSGIADTQYF. The CDR3 bases are TGTGCCAGCAGCCCGTCTAGCGGGATCGCAGATACGCAGTATTTT.

This clone was recorded a few times. This sequence joins TRBV30 and TRBJ2-7, with unresolved D. Trimming left V 0 bases short and J 4 bases short, with 4 bases between. CDR1 and CDR2 from the germline V gene are GTSNPN and SVGIG (reference sequence). The CDR3 covers 11 residues. The CDR3 DNA reads TGTGCCTGGAGTGTGGAGTACGAGCAGTACTTC. Translated, it gives CAWSVEYEQYF.

This clone was recorded only once. This chain links TRBV5-1 with TRBJ1-1; D unresolved. The germline V and J ends were trimmed by 0 bases and 2 bases, with 11 bases remaining between them. The CDR3 runs 15 residues. CDR1 is SGHRS, CDR2 YFSETQ, per germline. CDR3 DNA: TGCGCCAGCAGCTTGGCCGCAGGTTCAAACACTGAAGCTTTCTTT. This codes for CASSLAAGSNTEAFF.

This clone was picked up a small number of times. This chain connects TRBV9 to TRBJ2-3; 7 bases match TRBD1. V trimming: 3 bases; J trimming: 0 bases; junction bases outside the gene matches: 13. Germline V gene lookup returns CDR1 SGDLS and CDR2 YYNGEE. This CDR3 has 18 residues. The CDR3 nucleotides read TGTGCCAGCAGCGGACGCACCCACAGGGGCCATAGCACAGATACGCAGTATTTT. Translation gives CASSGRTHRGHSTDTQYF.

The J gene is TRBJ1-4, the V gene TRBV28; no firm D call. V was pared by 5 bases and J by 5 bases, with 12 bases between. This CDR3 spans 14 amino acids. CDR1 and CDR2 from the germline V gene are MDHEN and SYDVKM. CDR3 protein: CASSRSGRNEKLFF. The CDR3 DNA reads TGTGCCAGCAGTCGATCGGGTCGAAATGAAAAACTGTTTTTT.

About this clone itself: Additional DNA sequences in this sample encode the identical CDR3. The V call is TRBV6-1, the J call TRBJ2-7; D not resolved. The germline V gene has CDR1 MNHNS and CDR2 SASEGT. The CDR3 runs to 12 residues. Trimming took 4 bases from V and 7 from J, leaving 11 bases between them. The CDR3 DNA is TGTGCCAGCAGTGTAGACGACAAGGAGCAGTACTTC. It codes for CASSVDDKEQYF.

This clone was seen more than once but under ten times. The chain combines TRBV19 with TRBJ1-5; D is possibly TRBD1 (5 bases). Trimming left V 8 bases short and J 4 bases short, with 12 bases between. The germline V gene has CDR1 LNHDA and CDR2 SQIVND (reference sequence). CDR3 length equals 13 residues. The CDR3 reads CASQSRGNQPQHF. CDR3 sequence (DNA): TGTGCCAGTCAAAGTAGGGGAAATCAGCCCCAGCATTTT.

This clone was recorded at least ten times. The junction departs from the called germline gene at one end, perhaps through a read error. Other nucleotide sequences in the sample specify the same CDR3. The chain uses TRBV6-1 and TRBJ2-7; 11 bases align to TRBD2. The CDR3 runs 15 residues. CDR1 is MNHNS, CDR2 SASEGT, per germline. The CDR3 bases are TGTGCCAGCAGCGAGACTAGCGGGATCTCATACGAGCAGTACTTT. Translating gives CASSETSGISYEQYF.